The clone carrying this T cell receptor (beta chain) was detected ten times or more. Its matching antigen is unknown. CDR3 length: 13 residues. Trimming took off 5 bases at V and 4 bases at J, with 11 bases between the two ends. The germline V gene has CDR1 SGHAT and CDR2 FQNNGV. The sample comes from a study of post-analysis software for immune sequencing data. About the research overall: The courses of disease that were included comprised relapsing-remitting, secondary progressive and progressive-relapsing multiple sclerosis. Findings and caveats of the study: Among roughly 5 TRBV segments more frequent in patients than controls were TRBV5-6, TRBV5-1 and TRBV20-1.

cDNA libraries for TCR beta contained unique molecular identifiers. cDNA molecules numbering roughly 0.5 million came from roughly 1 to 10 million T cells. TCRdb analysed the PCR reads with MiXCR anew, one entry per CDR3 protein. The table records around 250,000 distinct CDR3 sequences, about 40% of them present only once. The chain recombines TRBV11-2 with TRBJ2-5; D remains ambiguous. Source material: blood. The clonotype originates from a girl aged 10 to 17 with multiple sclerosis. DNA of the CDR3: TGTGCCAGCAGCCCCGGAACGTTAGAGACCCAGTACTTC. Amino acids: CASSPGTLETQYF.